This T cell receptor beta chain was observed in a study of T cell repertoires in aging, cancer and after chemotherapy (dated by TCRdb to the late 2010s). About the study as a whole: Donors spanned six age groups from 30 or younger to 70 or older, with at least three individuals per group. Paired pre- and post-chemotherapy samples in the solid tumor group came from brain tumor (glioblastoma) patients receiving temozolomide-based therapy. Some 9 million TCR reads were contained in the full dataset. Peripheral blood TCR beta repertoires from healthy donors and cancer patients were profiled to examine immunoaging and T cell reconstitution after chemotherapy. A cohort of 220 or so cancer patients (about 93 with hematological and approximately 120 with solid cancers) was assembled, and 95 healthy donors were included as a reference group.

Rearranged TRB sequences spanning V, D and J segments were amplified by multiplex touch-down PCR using a mixed TRB-A/B primer pool. Two consecutive PCR reactions with Phusion HS II polymerase added Illumina adapters and sample indices to the amplicons. Amplicons were gel-purified using the NucleoSpin Gel and PCR Clean-up kit and were subsequently checked with Qubit and an Agilent 2100 Bioanalyzer. Sequencing of the libraries was done on an Illumina MiSeq with paired-end, single-indexed 600-cycle runs. In the authors' own workflow: MiXCR versions 2.12 and 3.0.5 were used to process TRB sequences. Each unique CDR3 nucleotide sequence was treated as one clone, and only productive sequences with two or more reads were kept. Repertoire metrics included Shannon diversity, evenness, clonality (one minus evenness), and alpha-parameterized diversity profiles from alpha 0 to 5. The IGoR algorithm was used to calculate generation probabilities of clones in the paired pre- and post-chemotherapy samples. TCRdb itself trimmed the public reads at Q25 with fastp, ran MiXCR and retained productive beta chains. CDR3 protein duplicates are merged, each entry listing the most common genes and DNA. The V and J calls here are based on TCRdb, not the publication. This sample comprises over 1,500 distinct CDR3 sequences, about a fifth of them detected only once. The ten largest clones take up 40% to 55% of the sample.

Beyond this particular receptor, the publication reports: According to the authors, the repertoire data do not permit conclusions about immunological memory after chemotherapy. Compared with age-matched healthy donors, untreated patients with either hematological or solid cancers had significantly lower TCR diversity in the blood along with higher clonality. In both cancer cohorts, the median generation probability rose over the chemotherapy interval, which suggests that the repertoire was reconstituted through rebound thymic output. Declining TCR diversity with age in healthy donors was mainly explained by loss of richness; in cancer patients, loss of evenness also contributed.

Genomic DNA extracted from peripheral blood, rather than sorted cells or RNA, was used as the source for amplification of TCR beta rearrangements. The germline V gene (reference sequence) yields SEHNR for CDR1 and FQNEAQ for CDR2. The CDR3 has 15 amino acids, counting the end cysteine and phenylalanine. Just the 45-base CDR3 DNA is kept, in frame starting at base 1. Trimming costs V 8 bases and J 0 bases, and their ends lie 17 bases apart. This clonotype is characterized as medium-sized (0.01 to 0.1%). Which antigen it targets is not known. No much larger clone is present one base from it, and per-base qualities are unavailable.

This receptor was obtained from a human donor with a solid tumor. This sequence uses TRBV7-9 and TRBJ2-7; TRBD2 is a weak D gene call, 5 bases matching. Sequencing was carried out using blood. Read as DNA, the sequence is TGTGCCAGCTCCCGTGGAGGCCAGAGCTCCTACGAGCAGTACTTC. It translates as CASSRGGQSSYEQYF.